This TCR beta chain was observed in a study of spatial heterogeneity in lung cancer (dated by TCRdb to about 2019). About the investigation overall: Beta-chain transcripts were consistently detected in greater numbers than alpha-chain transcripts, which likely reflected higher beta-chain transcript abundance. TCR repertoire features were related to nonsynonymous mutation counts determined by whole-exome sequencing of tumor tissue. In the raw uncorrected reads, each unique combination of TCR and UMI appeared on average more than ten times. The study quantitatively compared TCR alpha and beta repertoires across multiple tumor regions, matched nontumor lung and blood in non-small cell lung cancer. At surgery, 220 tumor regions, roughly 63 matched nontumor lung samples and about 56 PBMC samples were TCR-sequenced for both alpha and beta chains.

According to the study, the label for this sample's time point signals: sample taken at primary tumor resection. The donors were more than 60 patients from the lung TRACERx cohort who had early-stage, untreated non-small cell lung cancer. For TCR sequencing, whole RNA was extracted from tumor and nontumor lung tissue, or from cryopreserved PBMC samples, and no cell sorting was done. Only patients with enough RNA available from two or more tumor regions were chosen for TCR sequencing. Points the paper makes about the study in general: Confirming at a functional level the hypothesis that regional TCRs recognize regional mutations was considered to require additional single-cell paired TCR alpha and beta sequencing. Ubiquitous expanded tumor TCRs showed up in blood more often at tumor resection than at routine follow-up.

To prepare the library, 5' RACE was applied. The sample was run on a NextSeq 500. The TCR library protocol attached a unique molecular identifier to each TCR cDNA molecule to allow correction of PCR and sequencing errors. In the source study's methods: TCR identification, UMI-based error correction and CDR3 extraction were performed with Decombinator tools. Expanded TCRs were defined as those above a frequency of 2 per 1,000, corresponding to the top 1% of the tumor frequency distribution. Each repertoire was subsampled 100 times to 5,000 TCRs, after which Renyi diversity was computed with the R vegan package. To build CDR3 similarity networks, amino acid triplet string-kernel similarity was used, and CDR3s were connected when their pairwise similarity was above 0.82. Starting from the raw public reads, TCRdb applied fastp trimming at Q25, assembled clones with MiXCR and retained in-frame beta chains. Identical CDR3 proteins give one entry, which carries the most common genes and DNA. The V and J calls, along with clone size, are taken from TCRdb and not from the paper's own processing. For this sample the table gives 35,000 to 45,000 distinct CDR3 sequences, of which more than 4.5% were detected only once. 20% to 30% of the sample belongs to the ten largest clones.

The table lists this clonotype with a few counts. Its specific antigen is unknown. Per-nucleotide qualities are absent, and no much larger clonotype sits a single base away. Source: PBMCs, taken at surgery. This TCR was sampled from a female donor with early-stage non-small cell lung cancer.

CDR3 reads: CASSQDGGLQGLSYEQYF. The nucleotide sequence reads TGCGCCAGCAGCCAAGATGGGGGCCTACAGGGGCTCTCCTACGAGCAGTACTTC. The sequence is built from TRBV4-3 and TRBJ2-7; TRBD1 lines up with 7 middle nucleotides. The germline V gene gives CDR1 as LGHNA and CDR2 as YSLEER. Inclusive of the bounding cysteine and phenylalanine, the CDR3 is 18 residues long. The entry retains the CDR3 DNA only, 54 bases that are in frame from base 1. The junction shows trimming of 0 bases on V and 0 bases on J, and the gene matches do not reach 11 bases of it.